Shown below are 2 T cell receptor beta chains from a single sample sequenced in a study of blood T cell repertoires in COVID-19. Assay: immunoSEQ multiplex PCR; the TCRdb copy retains only in-frame clones and omits some. The table records roughly 33,000 clones, over 90% of them present only once. Material: peripheral blood. The source of these receptors is a human donor in a cohort sampled during active COVID-19.

This chain joins TRBV25-1 and TRBJ1-1, with 9 bases matching TRBD1. Germline V gene lookup returns CDR1 MGHDK and CDR2 SYGVNS. Trimming at V came to 4 bases and at J to 0 bases, leaving 12 bases not matched to a gene. This CDR3 comprises 18 residues. The CDR3 coding sequence is TGTGCCAGCAGTGGACCGGGACAGGGCACTTTTATGAACACTGAAGCTTTCTTT. Amino acid sequence: CASSGPGQGTFMNTEAFF.

This chain links TRBV11-2 with TRBJ2-7; TRBD2 matches 10 bases. The germline CDR1 and CDR2 sequences are SGHAT and FQNNGV. With 5 bases clipped from V and 3 bases from J, the junction kept 13 bases outside the gene matches. This CDR3 has 17 amino acids. This chain's CDR3 is CASSSTREREGRYEQYF. In DNA form, the CDR3 reads TGTGCCAGCAGCAGTACTAGGGAGCGGGAGGGCCGCTACGAGCAGTACTTC.